The 2 T cell receptor beta chains reported below all come from one sample, sequenced in a study of cytomegalovirus exposure and HLA in healthy donors. The assay was immunoSEQ multiplex PCR, and TCRdb's table has in-frame clones only and misses some. Of 100,000 to 150,000 clones detected, about 83% appear once; the ten largest clones hold about 5.3%. Sequenced input: PBMCs. These receptors all come from a man aged 18 to 29 in good health and CMV-seronegative.

The chain combines TRBV28 with TRBJ1-1, with 8 nucleotides matching TRBD1. Germline V CDR1 and CDR2: MDHEN, SYDVKM. The CDR3 runs to 15 residues. The V gene end was trimmed by 4 bases and the J gene end by 4 bases; junction bases not matched to a gene: 8. The chain's CDR3 is CASSSPTGVTTEAFF. The CDR3 coding sequence is TGTGCCAGCAGTTCCCCGACAGGGGTAACCACTGAAGCTTTCTTT.

This clone was recorded a few times. The CDR3 DNA follows: TGTGCCTGGAGTGGGGTGGGAGGGCTCTACGAGCAGTACTTC. It specifies CAWSGVGGLYEQYF. J is TRBJ2-7 and V is TRBV30; 7 bases fit TRBD2. The V gene's germline CDR1 is GTSNPN and CDR2 SVGIG (reference sequence). The CDR3 is 14 residues long. With V trimmed by 1 base and J by 3 bases, 6 bases remained unmatched.